This passage covers 22 T cell receptor beta chains from one sample sequenced in a study of T-cell memory formation after mild COVID-19. Via MiXCR, TCRdb re-called the 5' RACE reads, giving one row per CDR3 protein. The sample yields about 470,000 distinct CDR3 sequences, 15% to 20% seen once. The sequenced sample was PBMCs or a T cell subset sorted from them (not recorded which). The source is an adult woman who had mild COVID-19 (a few samples of this study predate the infection). Cell type and time point are not known.

This clonotype appeared once. The CDR3 is CASSQGGDRRTDTQYF. For the CDR3, the DNA is TGCGCCAGCAGCCAAGGGGGGGACAGGCGCACAGATACGCAGTATTTT. V and J are TRBV4-1 and TRBJ2-3; 8 bases match TRBD1. CDR3 length equals 16 residues. V trimming: 1 base; J trimming: 1 base; junction bases outside the gene matches: 4. Germline assignment: CDR1 MGHRA and CDR2 YSYEKL.

The rearrangement joins TRBV7-3 to TRBJ1-1; D is perhaps TRBD1 (6 bases). The CDR3 extends over 14 amino acids. CDR1 SGHTA and CDR2 FQGTGA come from the germline V gene. Trimming took 0 bases from V and 4 from J, leaving 9 bases between them. This CDR3 is CASSLTQGSTEAFF. As DNA, the CDR3 is TGTGCCAGCAGCTTAACGCAGGGGAGCACTGAAGCTTTCTTT.

In this sample, this clonotype turned up a few times. The chain couples TRBV27 to TRBJ2-7; maybe TRBD2 (6 bases). The CDR3 spans 16 residues. Germline V gene lookup returns CDR1 MNHEY and CDR2 SMNVEV (reference sequence). Trimming took 2 bases from V and 2 from J, leaving 16 bases between them. CDR3 protein: CASSLNPTSSTYEQYF. The CDR3, as DNA: TGTGCCAGCAGTTTAAACCCGACTAGTTCGACCTACGAGCAGTACTTC.

At least ten counts were recorded for this clonotype. The rearrangement joins TRBV5-1 to TRBJ2-2; D not resolved. This CDR3 comprises 14 residues. Germline CDR1 and CDR2: SGHRS and YFSETQ. Deletions cut 0 bases from V and 5 bases from J, with 8 bases between. CDR3 bases: TGCGCCAGCAGCTTGGGGCAGCCAACCGGGGAGCTGTTTTTT. Protein product: CASSLGQPTGELFF.

This chain joins TRBV9 and TRBJ2-1, with a tentative D call TRBD1 (6 bases). Trimming took 0 bases from V and 1 from J, leaving 8 bases between them. The CDR3 is 15 residues long. Germline CDR1 SGDLS, CDR2 YYNGEE. The CDR3 DNA follows: TGTGCCAGCAGCGTAGTACAGGGTTCCTACAATGAGCAGTTCTTC. It yields the protein CASSVVQGSYNEQFF.

The DNA for the CDR3 is TGTGCCTGGAGTTCCCTACTAGCGGGAGAGCTCACAGATACGCAGTATTTT. This translates into CAWSSLLAGELTDTQYF. The gene calls are TRBV30 and TRBJ2-3; TRBD2 aligns across 11 bases. V was pared by 2 bases and J by 2 bases, with 9 bases of the junction left unmatched. Per germline, CDR1 GTSNPN and CDR2 SVGIG (reference sequence). The CDR3 has 17 residues.

This clonotype was detected many times. The gene calls are TRBV6-4 and TRBJ1-5; D gene ambiguous. Germline values: CDR1 MRHNA, CDR2 SNTAGT. The CDR3 sequence is 16 residues long. V gave up 2 bases and J gave up 1 base, with 12 bases separating them. CDR3 residues: CASSDPRLMSNQPQHF. Written as DNA, the CDR3 is TGTGCCAGCAGTGACCCCCGTCTTATGAGCAATCAGCCCCAGCATTTT.

This clonotype was seen a handful of times. This chain links TRBV20-1 with TRBJ1-2; tentative D call: TRBD1 (6 bases). The germline V gene has CDR1 DFQATT and CDR2 SNEGSKA (reference sequence). The CDR3 contains 10 residues. V dropped 3 bases and J dropped 8 bases, with 7 bases sitting between them. CDR3 residues: CSASRGGYTF. The DNA for the CDR3 is TGCAGTGCTAGCAGGGGAGGCTACACCTTC.

The rearrangement uses TRBV7-9 and TRBJ1-1; 7 bases align to TRBD1. Germline loops: CDR1 SEHNR, CDR2 FQNEAQ (reference sequence). Germline trimming cut 5 bases from V and 8 bases from J; bases unmatched to any gene: 5. The CDR3 is 12 amino acids. CDR3 sequence: CASSHRGQEAFF. The CDR3 DNA sequence: TGTGCCAGCAGCCATAGGGGACAGGAAGCTTTCTTT.

This clonotype has only a few counts. V usage is TRBV15 and J usage is TRBJ2-3, with D perhaps matching TRBD1 (5 bases). V lost 0 bases and J lost 2, with 12 bases in between. The CDR3 has 16 residues. The germline V gene has CDR1 LNHNV and CDR2 YYDKDF (reference sequence). The CDR3 protein is CATSRDRWTPTDTQYF. The CDR3 nucleotides read TGTGCCACCAGCAGAGATCGTTGGACACCCACAGATACGCAGTATTTT.

The table lists this clonotype with a few counts. The chain uses TRBV7-9 and TRBJ2-3, with 8 nucleotides matching TRBD1. CDR1 and CDR2 from the germline V gene are SEHNR and FQNEAQ (reference sequence). The CDR3 is 14 amino acids. Trimming cost V 6 bases and J 1 base; bases outside gene matches: 3. This CDR3 reads CASRKQGGTDTQYF. The CDR3 DNA is TGTGCCAGCAGAAAACAGGGGGGCACAGATACGCAGTATTTT.

This clonotype has only a few counts. The chain is built from TRBV30 and TRBJ2-7; no definite D call. Looked up from germline, CDR1 is GTSNPN and CDR2 is SVGIG (reference sequence). The ends were cut back, 5 bases at V and 3 bases at J, with 14 bases in the middle. There are 13 residues in the CDR3. CDR3 in DNA: TGTGCCTGGCGGACGGGCCTGAACTACGAGCAGTACTTC. Encoded protein: CAWRTGLNYEQYF.

This clonotype has more than one count but fewer than ten. CDR3 DNA sequence: TGTGCCAGCAGCTCGACTAGCGTACGCAATGAGCAGTTCTTC. It codes for CASSSTSVRNEQFF. The J gene is TRBJ2-1, the V gene TRBV7-2, with 8 bases aligning to TRBD2. Germline CDR1 SGHTA, CDR2 FQGNSA. V trimming: 4 bases; J trimming: 6 bases; junction bases outside the gene matches: 5. The CDR3 loop spans 14 amino acids.

In this sample, this clonotype turned up a few times. V and J are TRBV5-5 and TRBJ1-2; D may be TRBD1 (6 bases). Germline values: CDR1 SGHKS, CDR2 YYEKEE (reference sequence). The V gene lost 0 bases and the J gene lost 6 bases, with 15 bases spanning the gap. CDR3 length equals 15 residues. This CDR3 is CASSLGGRFLDGYTF. The DNA for the CDR3 is TGTGCCAGCAGCTTGGGGGGGCGCTTTCTCGATGGCTACACCTTC.

This sequence joins TRBV12-3 or TRBV12-4 and TRBJ2-3; 7 nucleotides line up with TRBD1. The junction had 5 bases not matched to a gene; V was cut back by 4 bases and J by 1 base. CDR3 size: 15 residues. The CDR3: CASSSNRGGTDTQYF. Written as DNA, the CDR3 is TGTGCCAGCAGTTCGAACAGGGGAGGCACAGATACGCAGTATTTT.

The chain employs TRBV20-1 and TRBJ2-5, with 10 positions matching TRBD1. Germline V gene sequence: CDR1 DFQATT, CDR2 SNEGSKA (reference sequence). The trim removed 0 bases at V and 6 bases at J, leaving 16 bases unmatched. This CDR3 spans 18 amino acids. CDR3 DNA sequence: TGCAGTGCTAGAGACCTCCCTGGGGAACGGGACAGGGGCCAGACCCAGTACTTC. This codes for CSARDLPGERDRGQTQYF.

This chain joins TRBV2 and TRBJ1-2; D uncertain. V was pared by 2 bases and J by 4 bases, with 14 bases between. Germline lookup yields CDR1 SNHLY and CDR2 FYNNEI. The CDR3 runs to 15 residues. The CDR3 nucleotides are TGTGCCAGCAGTGAACAGGCAGTGACCATCTATGGCTACACCTTC. Its translation is CASSEQAVTIYGYTF.

The chain links TRBV15 to TRBJ2-1, with TRBD2 matching over 9 bases. The germline V gene has CDR1 LNHNV and CDR2 YYDKDF (reference sequence). The CDR3 covers 20 residues. V was pared by 1 base and J by 2 bases, with 15 bases of the junction left unmatched. CDR3 nucleotide sequence: TGTGCCACCAGCAGAGGGCCCCGGATTAGCGGGAGCGGCACCTACAATGAGCAGTTCTTC. Its translation is CATSRGPRISGSGTYNEQFF.

This chain uses TRBV4-3 with TRBJ1-4; 8 positions match TRBD1. Germline trimming cut 1 base from V and 5 bases from J; bases unmatched to any gene: 3. The length of the CDR3 is 15 residues. Germline V gene sequence: CDR1 LGHNA, CDR2 YSLEER. CDR3 residues: CASSQGDRRNEKLFF. Here the CDR3 DNA reads TGCGCCAGCAGCCAAGGGGACAGGCGAAATGAAAAACTGTTTTTT.

The chain carries TRBV14 and TRBJ2-3, with D perhaps TRBD1 or TRBD2 (5 bases each). Trimming took 4 bases from V and 8 from J, leaving 19 bases between them. Per the germline V gene, CDR1 is SGHDN and CDR2 is FVKESK. The CDR3 consists of 15 residues. The CDR3 nucleotides are TGTGCCAGCAGCCTCTCGTTCGGGATGAGGGGTACGCAGTATTTT. Its protein product is CASSLSFGMRGTQYF.

The chain carries TRBV2 and TRBJ2-5; the match to TRBD1 covers 8 bases. Germline V lookup: CDR1 SNHLY, CDR2 FYNNEI. There are 15 residues in the CDR3. V dropped 4 bases and J dropped 5; count of bases not matched to a gene: 9. CDR3: CASSGSTGGRETQYF. CDR3 coding DNA: TGTGCCAGCAGTGGTTCAACAGGGGGACGGGAGACCCAGTACTTC.

This clonotype was detected only a few times. The V call is TRBV7-2, the J call TRBJ1-5; a possible D gene is TRBD1 (5 bases). CDR1 and CDR2 from the germline V gene are SGHTA and FQGNSA. The CDR3 contains 14 residues. V lost 3 bases to trimming and J lost 8 bases, with 14 bases between them. CDR3 DNA sequence: TGTGCCAGCAGCTTCGAGCCAGGGTTGAAGCCCCAGCATTTT. Amino acids: CASSFEPGLKPQHF. Looking up the rest from reference TRBV7-2 and TRBJ1-5 gives the full variable domain: GAGVSQSPSNKVTEKGKDVELRCDPISGHTALYWYRQSLGQGLEFLIYFQGNSAPDKSGLPSDRFSAERTGGSVSTLTIQRTQQEDSAVYLCASSFEPGLKPQHFGDGTRLSIL.